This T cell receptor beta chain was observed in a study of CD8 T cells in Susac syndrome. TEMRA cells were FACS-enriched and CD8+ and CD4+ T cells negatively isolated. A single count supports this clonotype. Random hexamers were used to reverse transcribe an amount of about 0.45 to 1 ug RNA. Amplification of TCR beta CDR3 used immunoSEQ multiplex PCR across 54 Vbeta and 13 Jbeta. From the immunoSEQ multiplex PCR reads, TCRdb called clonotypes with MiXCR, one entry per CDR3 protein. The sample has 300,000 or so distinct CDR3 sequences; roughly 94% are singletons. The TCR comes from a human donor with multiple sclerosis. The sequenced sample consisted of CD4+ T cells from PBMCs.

The CDR3 is CASSSSTGDGYTF. CDR3 DNA sequence: TGCGCCAGCAGCTCCTCGACAGGGGATGGCTACACCTTC. The rearrangement joins TRBV5-1 to TRBJ1-2, with TRBD1 matching 8 bases. Trimming removed 3 bases from V and 6 bases from J; junction bases left unmatched: 4. This CDR3 spans 13 amino acids. From germline, CDR1 is SGHRS and CDR2 YFSETQ.